One sample yielded the 30 T cell receptor beta chains listed below, sequenced in a study of cytomegalovirus exposure and HLA in healthy donors. 13 Jbeta primers and 60 Vbeta primers were used for the PCR. Generated by immunoSEQ multiplex PCR, the TCRdb table keeps only in-frame clones and is missing some. In the table there are some 180,000 clones, more than 75% of which are singletons. Input material: PBMCs. The origin of the receptors is a man aged 35-49 years in good health and CMV-seropositive.

The chain uses TRBV4-1 and TRBJ2-1; 9 bases fit TRBD1. Germline CDR1 reads MGHRA; CDR2 reads YSYEKL. The CDR3 sequence is 17 residues long. The trim removed 3 bases at V and 0 bases at J, leaving 6 bases unmatched. Written as DNA, the CDR3 is TGCGCCAGCAGCCATACCATGACAGGGGGCTCCTACAATGAGCAGTTCTTC. This codes for CASSHTMTGGSYNEQFF.

The V and J genes are TRBV5-6 and TRBJ2-1; no definite D call. Germline CDR1 is SGHDT and CDR2 is YYEEEE. V lost 4 bases and J 5 bases, leaving 16 bases between the germline ends. This CDR3 comprises 15 residues. The CDR3: CASSVKPASHNEQFF. The CDR3 nucleotides read TGTGCCAGCAGCGTCAAGCCTGCGTCCCACAATGAGCAGTTCTTC.

The CDR3 DNA is TGCGCCAGCAGCGGGGCGGTGTCTCGACAGGTCCACGAGCAGTACTTC. Its translation: CASSGAVSRQVHEQYF. This chain joins TRBV5-1 and TRBJ2-7; TRBD1 is a possible D gene (6 bases). V was clipped by 4 bases and J by 5 bases, with 22 bases between them. The germline gives CDR1 SGHRS, CDR2 YFSETQ. This CDR3 has 16 amino acids.

This chain joins TRBV30 and TRBJ2-3; 16 bases are a match to TRBD2. After removal of 1 base from V and 5 bases from J, the junction contained 12 bases not matched to a gene. CDR1 is GTSNPN and CDR2 is SVGIG in the germline V gene (reference sequence). The CDR3 length is 19 residues. This CDR3 reads CAWSALTGLAGGPQDTQYF. The CDR3 nucleotides read TGTGCCTGGAGTGCCCTTACGGGACTAGCGGGAGGGCCTCAAGATACGCAGTATTTT.

J is TRBJ1-1 and V is TRBV7-9, with D possibly matching TRBD1 (6 bases). The CDR3 is 12 residues long. Germline V gene lookup returns CDR1 SEHNR and CDR2 FQNEAQ (reference sequence). Between the trimmed V and J ends, which lost 5 bases and 6 bases, there was a span of 10 bases. The CDR3 loop reads CASSGGASEAFF. As DNA, the CDR3 is TGTGCCAGCAGCGGGGGGGCCTCTGAAGCTTTCTTT.

This clone came up once. This chain uses TRBV10-1 with TRBJ1-2; 7 bases agree with TRBD1. The V gene end was trimmed by 6 bases and the J gene end by 4 bases; junction bases not matched to a gene: 5. The CDR3 has 13 amino acids. Germline values: CDR1 WNHNN, CDR2 SYGVQD (reference sequence). For the CDR3, the DNA is TGCGCCAGCAGCGACGGGACAGCCTATGGCTACACCTTC. This sequence encodes CASSDGTAYGYTF.

J is TRBJ2-3 and V is TRBV6-5; 8 positions match TRBD2. CDR1 MNHEY and CDR2 SVGAGI come from the germline V gene. This CDR3 is built from 16 residues. V shed 0 bases and J 1 base; nucleotides not matched to a gene: 3. CDR3 coding DNA: TGTGCCAGCAGTTACTCGAATAGCGGGGGCACAGATACGCAGTATTTT. It codes for CASSYSNSGGTDTQYF.

The V gene is TRBV14, the J gene TRBJ1-6, with D possibly matching TRBD1 (5 bases). Germline V gene sequence: CDR1 SGHDN, CDR2 FVKESK. The V gene lost 1 base and the J gene lost 8 bases, with 12 bases spanning the gap. This CDR3 is 15 amino acids long. In nucleotides, the CDR3 is TGTGCCAGCAGCCAAGGGGGAACAGGATATTCACCCCTCCACTTT. Its protein product is CASSQGGTGYSPLHF.

J is TRBJ2-3 and V is TRBV6-5; 9 bases map to TRBD2. In germline, CDR1 is MNHEY, CDR2 SVGAGI. Trimming took 2 bases from V and 3 from J; bases not matched to a gene: 6. This CDR3 has 16 amino acids. CDR3 nucleotides: TGTGCCAGCAGTTACGGTGGCGGGAGGGTAACAGATACGCAGTATTTT. It encodes CASSYGGGRVTDTQYF.

CDR3 sequence reads: CASRKDGQVELFF. In DNA, the CDR3 is TGTGCCAGCAGAAAGGATGGACAGGTGGAGCTGTTTTTT. The chain carries TRBV7-3 and TRBJ2-2; 7 bases map to TRBD1. The CDR3 is 13 amino acids. V shed 6 bases and J 10 bases; nucleotides not matched to a gene: 8. Germline-derived CDR1 and CDR2 are SGHTA and FQGTGA.

The V gene is TRBV5-4, the J gene TRBJ2-7, with D unclear. The CDR3 consists of 15 residues. The ends were cut back, 8 bases at V and 4 bases at J, with 22 bases in the middle. Per germline, CDR1 SGHNT and CDR2 YYREEE (reference sequence). CDR3 sequence reads: CASFCRQKTAYEQYF. CDR3 DNA sequence: TGTGCCAGTTTTTGCAGGCAGAAGACGGCATACGAGCAGTACTTC.

The CDR3 protein is CASSGDRGRVETQYF. CDR3 coding DNA: TGCGCCAGCAGTGGGGACAGGGGGCGTGTAGAGACCCAGTACTTC. The chain carries TRBV10-2 and TRBJ2-5; 12 bases align to TRBD1. The CDR3 contains 15 residues. Germline loops: CDR1 WSHSY, CDR2 SAAADI. The J segment lost 4 bases and the V segment lost 4 bases, leaving 4 bases of the junction unmatched.

This chain links TRBV4-3 with TRBJ2-7; 11 bases are a match to TRBD1. Germline V lookup: CDR1 LGHNA, CDR2 YSLEER. Trimming cost V 0 bases and J 6 bases; bases outside gene matches: 4. The CDR3 covers 15 residues. The CDR3 DNA is TGCGCCAGCAGCCAAGAGGCGGGACAGGGGGTCGAGCAGTACTTC. It encodes CASSQEAGQGVEQYF.

The genes are TRBV6-1 and TRBJ2-7, with TRBD1 matching over 7 bases. The CDR3 spans 15 residues. Germline V gene sequence: CDR1 MNHNS, CDR2 SASEGT. V gave up 1 base and J gave up 0 bases; unmatched junction bases: 3. The DNA of the CDR3 is TGTGCCAGCAGTGAAGGGACAGGAAGCTCCTACGAGCAGTACTTC. As protein: CASSEGTGSSYEQYF.

The genes are TRBV4-3 and TRBJ1-3; D remains unclear. The CDR3 contains 16 residues. The V end was cut by 4 bases, the J end by 0 bases, with 13 bases between. Germline V gene lookup returns CDR1 LGHNA and CDR2 YSLEER. CDR3: CASSPRTFDSGNTIYF. CDR3 DNA: TGCGCCAGCAGCCCTAGGACTTTCGACTCTGGAAACACCATATATTTT.

The V call is TRBV27, the J call TRBJ1-4; D may be TRBD1 (5 bases). V dropped 1 base and J dropped 8 bases, with 14 bases sitting between them. The CDR3 totals 15 residues. Germline CDR1 and CDR2: MNHEY and SMNVEV (reference sequence). Written as DNA, the CDR3 is TGTGCCAGCAGTTTATTGGCCAAAAGGGGAGAAAAACTGTTTTTT. It specifies CASSLLAKRGEKLFF.

This clone was seen a few times. The rearrangement joins TRBV7-2 to TRBJ2-1; TRBD2 agrees at 9 bases. V shed 5 bases, J shed 12 bases, and the junction held 2 bases outside the gene matches. The CDR3 extends over 11 amino acids. Germline lookup yields CDR1 SGHTA and CDR2 FQGNSA. The CDR3 spells CASSRGRGQFF. The CDR3 DNA reads as TGTGCCAGCAGCCGCGGGAGGGGGCAGTTCTTC.

As to this clone: Compared with germline, one end of the junction differs, possibly owing to a read error. This sequence joins TRBV15 and TRBJ1-3; D not certain. Looked up from germline, CDR1 is LNHNV and CDR2 is YYDKDF (reference sequence). The CDR3 has 15 amino acids. The CDR3 sequence is CATTRELTAGNTIYF. The DNA for the CDR3 is TGTGCAACCACCCGGGAGTTAACGGCAGGAAACACCATATATTTT. Filled out from reference TRBV15 and TRBJ1-3, the complete variable domain reads DAMVIQNPRYQVTQFGKPVTLSCSQTLNHNVMYWYQQKSSQAPKLLFHYYDKDFNNEADTPDNFQSRRPNTSFCFLDIRSPGLGDTAMYLCATTRELTAGNTIYFGEGSWLTVV.

J is TRBJ1-5 and V is TRBV4-1; D not resolved. There are 12 residues in the CDR3. CDR1 and CDR2 from the germline V gene are MGHRA and YSYEKL. Trimming stripped 0 bases from V and 10 bases from J, with 7 bases between. The CDR3 region is CASSQDEGPQHF. In DNA form, the CDR3 reads TGCGCCAGCAGCCAAGATGAGGGCCCCCAGCATTTT.

The chain combines TRBV5-1 with TRBJ1-1, with 10 bases lining up with TRBD1. Trimming removed 4 bases from V and 3 bases from J; junction bases left unmatched: 3. Germline V gene lookup returns CDR1 SGHRS and CDR2 YFSETQ. This CDR3 is 14 amino acids long. CDR3 coding DNA: TGCGCCAGCAGCCCAGGACAGGGGGACACTGAAGCTTTCTTT. Translation: CASSPGQGDTEAFF. Full variable domain (missing parts from reference TRBV5-1 and TRBJ1-1): KAGVTQTPRYLIKTRGQQVTLSCSPISGHRSVSWYQQTPGQGLQFLFEYFSETQRNKGNFPGRFSGRQFSNSRSEMNVSTLELGDSALYLCASSPGQGDTEAFFGQGTRLTVV.

This clone was counted a single time. V is TRBV9 and J is TRBJ1-4; the D gene is possibly TRBD1 (5 bases). V lost 4 bases and J lost 0, with 22 bases in between. Germline-derived CDR1 and CDR2 are SGDLS and YYNGEE. This CDR3 spans 19 amino acids. Here the CDR3 reads CASSPWRGGSPTTNEKLFF. CDR3 DNA: TGTGCCAGCAGCCCCTGGAGGGGCGGCAGCCCCACAACTAATGAAAAACTGTTTTTT.

The chain recombines TRBV2 with TRBJ2-7, with D possibly TRBD2 on 7 matching bases. CDR1 is SNHLY and CDR2 is FYNNEI in the germline V gene. V was clipped by 3 bases and J by 5 bases, with 20 bases between them. The CDR3 is 16 amino acids. CDR3 sequence reads: CASSELGEGGWDEQYF. DNA of the CDR3: TGTGCCAGCAGTGAGCTGGGGGAGGGGGGCTGGGACGAGCAGTACTTC.

The rearrangement uses TRBV11-1 and TRBJ2-3, with 7 bases lining up with TRBD2. The CDR3 spans 16 residues. V lost 3 bases to trimming and J lost 3 bases; unmatched junction nucleotides: 9. In germline, CDR1 is SGHAT, CDR2 FQDESV (reference sequence). The CDR3 bases are TGTGCCAGCAGCTTCGCGGGGACTACGGGGACAGATACGCAGTATTTT. Translating it yields CASSFAGTTGTDTQYF.

The CDR3, as DNA: TGTGCCAGCAGCCCCCGACGGGACTCGAACACTGAAGCTTTCTTT. Translation gives CASSPRRDSNTEAFF. The chain combines TRBV7-9 with TRBJ1-1; D is perhaps TRBD1 (5 bases). V was pared by 5 bases and J by 1 base, with 14 bases between. Germline assignment: CDR1 SEHNR and CDR2 FQNEAQ (reference sequence). CDR3 length: 15 residues.

With regard to this clone: Compared with germline, one end of the junction differs, possibly owing to a read error. DNA for the CDR3: TGTGCCAGCAGCCAAGAGGCAGGGGGCGGAGAGACCCAGTACTTC. It is translated as CASSQEAGGGETQYF. This rearrangement joins TRBV4-1 to TRBJ2-5; 8 positions agree with TRBD1. This CDR3 has 15 amino acids. Germline V gene sequence: CDR1 MGHRA, CDR2 YSYEKL.

This chain joins TRBV7-8 and TRBJ2-7; 10 bases are a match to TRBD1. Per germline, CDR1 SGHVS and CDR2 FQNEAQ. The CDR3 consists of 15 residues. V dropped 4 bases and J dropped 6; count of bases not matched to a gene: 9. In nucleotides, the CDR3 is TGTGCCAGCAGCTCACCGGACAGGGGGAATCCCGAGCAGTACTTC. It yields the protein CASSSPDRGNPEQYF.

This chain connects TRBV12-2 to TRBJ2-7; the table's D gene call, TRBD1, was not cross checked with the DNA. TRBV12-2 constitutes a pseudogene. The CDR3 has 10 residues. CDR3 coding DNA: TGTGCACGACAGGGGTACGAGCAGTACTTC. Its translation: CARQGYEQYF.

V gene TRBV7-8 combines with J gene TRBJ2-7; 7 bases match TRBD2. V dropped 1 base and J dropped 1; count of bases not matched to a gene: 10. This CDR3 is 17 amino acids long. Germline V lookup: CDR1 SGHVS, CDR2 FQNEAQ. This CDR3 reads CASSLVASGVQSYEQYF. The CDR3 coding sequence is TGTGCCAGCAGCTTAGTGGCTAGCGGAGTCCAATCCTACGAGCAGTACTTC.

The CDR3: CASSDGIAEKLFF. In DNA, the CDR3 is TGTGCCAGCAGTGACGGCATAGCCGAAAAACTGTTTTTT. This sequence joins TRBV2 and TRBJ1-4; D uncertain. The CDR3 spans 13 residues. From germline, CDR1 is SNHLY and CDR2 FYNNEI. V was trimmed by 3 bases and J by 8 bases, leaving 10 bases between them.

The V call is TRBV9, the J call TRBJ2-7; 8 bases fit TRBD1. Germline loops: CDR1 SGDLS, CDR2 YYNGEE. The junction had 12 bases not matched to a gene; V was cut back by 3 bases and J by 4 bases. The CDR3 has 16 amino acids. The CDR3 protein is CASSGGQGGEKYEQYF. CDR3 nucleotides: TGTGCCAGCAGCGGAGGACAGGGTGGGGAGAAGTACGAGCAGTACTTC. Full variable domain (missing parts from reference TRBV9 and TRBJ2-7): DSGVTQTPKHLITATGQRVTLRCSPRSGDLSVYWYQQSLDQGLQFLIQYYNGEERAKGNILERFSAQQFPDLHSELNLSSLELGDSALYFCASSGGQGGEKYEQYFGPGTRLTVT.